One sample yielded the 7 T cell receptor beta chains listed below, sequenced in a study of CXCR3-negative and CXCR3-positive naive CD8 T cells. Study-wide results and limits: Naive cells positive for CXCR3 carried more hydrophobic TRB CDR3s than CXCR3-negative ones.

UMI-tagged TRB cDNA libraries were built via 5' RACE. TCRdb re-called the 5' RACE reads and catalogs CDR3 proteins one per entry, DNA excluded. This sample's table has approximately 65,000 distinct CDR3 sequences. No antigen has been assigned to these receptors. The source material was naive CXCR3+ CD8+ T cells from blood. The subset is: CD45RO-CCR7+CD27+CD95- naive CD8+ T cells expressing CXCR3 (TNR3+). Receptors were obtained from a human donor in good health. Some clones in this sample may be carry-over from other donors' samples.

The chain couples TRBV10-3 to TRBJ1-2. CDR3 length equals 12 residues. The germline V gene encodes CDR1 ENHRY and CDR2 SYGVKD. The CDR3 sequence is CAIPTDHYGYTF.

The V call is TRBV6-5, the J call TRBJ2-7; with no DNA, the TCRdb D assignment of TRBD2 cannot be verified. The CDR3 runs 17 residues. Germline V lookup: CDR1 MNHEY, CDR2 SVGAGI. The CDR3: CASSYSKRGYLSYEQYF.

V is TRBV12-3 or TRBV12-4 and J is TRBJ2-5. The CDR3 extends over 16 amino acids. CDR3 amino acids: CASSPFSPRIQETQYF.

The V call is TRBV20-1, the J call TRBJ2-7. Germline loops: CDR1 DFQATT, CDR2 SNEGSKA (reference sequence). The CDR3 is 12 amino acids. CDR3 protein: CSARGLAYEQYF.

The chain couples TRBV4-1 to TRBJ1-3; TCRdb's D gene call, TRBD1, goes unchecked for lack of DNA. This CDR3 has 17 amino acids. Germline V CDR1 and CDR2: MGHRA, YSYEKL. The CDR3 sequence: CASSQYRAGQDGNTIYF.

The V gene is TRBV10-2, the J gene TRBJ2-3; TCRdb picks TRBD1, but there is no DNA to check that call. The CDR3 sequence is 13 residues long. In germline, CDR1 is WSHSY, CDR2 SAAADI. The CDR3 protein is CASSGGPGDTQYF.

This rearrangement joins TRBV29-1 to TRBJ2-2. Germline lookup yields CDR1 SQVTM and CDR2 ANQGSEA. CDR3 length equals 12 residues. This CDR3 reads CSVAGRPGELFF.